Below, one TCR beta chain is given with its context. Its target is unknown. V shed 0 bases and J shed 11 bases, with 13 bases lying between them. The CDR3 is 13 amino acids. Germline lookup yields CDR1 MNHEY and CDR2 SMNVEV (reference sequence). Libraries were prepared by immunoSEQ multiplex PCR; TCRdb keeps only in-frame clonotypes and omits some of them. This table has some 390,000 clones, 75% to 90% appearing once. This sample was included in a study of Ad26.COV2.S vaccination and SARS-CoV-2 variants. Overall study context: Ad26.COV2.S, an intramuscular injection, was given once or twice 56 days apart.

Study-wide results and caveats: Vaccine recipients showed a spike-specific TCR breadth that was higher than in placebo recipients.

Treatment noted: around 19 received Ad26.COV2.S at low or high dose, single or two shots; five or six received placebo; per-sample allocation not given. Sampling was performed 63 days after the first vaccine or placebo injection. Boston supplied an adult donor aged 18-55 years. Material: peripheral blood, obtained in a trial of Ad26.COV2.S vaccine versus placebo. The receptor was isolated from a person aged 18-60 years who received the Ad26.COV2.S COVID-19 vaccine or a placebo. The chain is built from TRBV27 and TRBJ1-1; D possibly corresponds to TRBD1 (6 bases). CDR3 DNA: TGTGCCAGCAGTTTATCGCAGGGGACGAGGGCTTTCTTT. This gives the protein CASSLSQGTRAFF.